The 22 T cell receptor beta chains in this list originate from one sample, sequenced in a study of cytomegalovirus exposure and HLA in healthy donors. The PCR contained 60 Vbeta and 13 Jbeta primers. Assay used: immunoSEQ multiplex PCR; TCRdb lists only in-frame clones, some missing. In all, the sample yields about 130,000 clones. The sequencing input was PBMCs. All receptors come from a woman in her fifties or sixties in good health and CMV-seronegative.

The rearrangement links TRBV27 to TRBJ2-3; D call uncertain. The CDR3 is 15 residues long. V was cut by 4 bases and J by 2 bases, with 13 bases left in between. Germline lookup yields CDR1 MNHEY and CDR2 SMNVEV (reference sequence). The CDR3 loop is CASSSGLLLTDTQYF. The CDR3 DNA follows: TGTGCCAGCAGTTCCGGGTTACTTCTCACAGATACGCAGTATTTT.

The CDR3 here is CASSPPVGQGHYGYTF. CDR3 nucleotide sequence: TGTGCCAGCAGTCCGCCAGTGGGACAGGGCCACTATGGCTACACCTTC. This rearrangement joins TRBV28 to TRBJ1-2, with TRBD1 matching 9 bases. Germline CDR1 and CDR2: MDHEN and SYDVKM. CDR3 length equals 16 residues. Trimming cost V 5 bases and J 3 bases; bases outside gene matches: 10.

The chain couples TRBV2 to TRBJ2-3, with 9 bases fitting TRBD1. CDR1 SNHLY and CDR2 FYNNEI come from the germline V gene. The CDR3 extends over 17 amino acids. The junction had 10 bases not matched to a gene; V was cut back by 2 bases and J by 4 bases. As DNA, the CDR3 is TGTGCCAGCAGTGAACTTGGGGGGGACAGGGAAGCAGATACGCAGTATTTT. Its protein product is CASSELGGDREADTQYF.

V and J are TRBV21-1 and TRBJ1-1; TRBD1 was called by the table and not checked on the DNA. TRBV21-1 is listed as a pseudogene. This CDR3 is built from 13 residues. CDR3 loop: CASSNWTEGEAFF. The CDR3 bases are TGTGCCAGCAGCAATTGGACAGAGGGTGAAGCTTTCTTT.

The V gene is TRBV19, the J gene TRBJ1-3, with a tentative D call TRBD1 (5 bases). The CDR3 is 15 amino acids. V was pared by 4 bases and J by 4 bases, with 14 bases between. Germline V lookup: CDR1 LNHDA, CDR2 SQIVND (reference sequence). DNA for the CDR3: TGTGCCAGTAGTACCCAACATGACAGCGGAAACACCATATATTTT. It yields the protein CASSTQHDSGNTIYF. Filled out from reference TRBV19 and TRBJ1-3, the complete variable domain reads DGGITQSPKYLFRKEGQNVTLSCEQNLNHDAMYWYRQDPGQGLRLIYYSQIVNDFQKGDIAEGYSVSREKKESFPLTVTSAQKNPTAFYLCASSTQHDSGNTIYFGEGSWLTVV.

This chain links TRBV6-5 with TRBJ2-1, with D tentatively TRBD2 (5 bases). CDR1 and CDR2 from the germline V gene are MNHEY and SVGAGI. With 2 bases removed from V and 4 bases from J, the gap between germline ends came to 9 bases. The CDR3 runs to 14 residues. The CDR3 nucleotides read TGTGCCAGCAGTTACGAGCGGAGATACAATGAGCAGTTCTTC. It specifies CASSYERRYNEQFF.

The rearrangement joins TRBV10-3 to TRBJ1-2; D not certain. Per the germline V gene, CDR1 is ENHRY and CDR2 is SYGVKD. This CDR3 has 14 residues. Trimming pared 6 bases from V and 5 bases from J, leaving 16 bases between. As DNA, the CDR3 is TGTGCCATCAGACCCCGGGAGGAAGGATATGGCTACACCTTC. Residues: CAIRPREEGYGYTF.

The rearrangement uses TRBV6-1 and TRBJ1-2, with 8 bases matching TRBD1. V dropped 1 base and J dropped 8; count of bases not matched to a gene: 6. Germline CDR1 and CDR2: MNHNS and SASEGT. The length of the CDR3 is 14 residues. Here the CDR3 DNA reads TGTGCCAGCAGTGAAGGGACAGGGTACGGGGGCTACACCTTC. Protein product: CASSEGTGYGGYTF.

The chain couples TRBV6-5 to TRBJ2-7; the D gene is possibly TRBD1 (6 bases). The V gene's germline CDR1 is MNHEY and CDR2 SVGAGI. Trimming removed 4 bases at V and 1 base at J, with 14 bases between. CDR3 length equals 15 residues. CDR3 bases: TGTGCCAGCAGTTCGGGACAAGGGCTATCCTACGAGCAGTACTTC. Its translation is CASSSGQGLSYEQYF.

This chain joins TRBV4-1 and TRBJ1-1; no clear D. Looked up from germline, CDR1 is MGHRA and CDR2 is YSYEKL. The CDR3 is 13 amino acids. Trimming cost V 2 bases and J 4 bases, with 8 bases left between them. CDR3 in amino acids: CASSQSRGTEAFF. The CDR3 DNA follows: TGCGCCAGCAGCCAAAGTCGAGGCACTGAAGCTTTCTTT.

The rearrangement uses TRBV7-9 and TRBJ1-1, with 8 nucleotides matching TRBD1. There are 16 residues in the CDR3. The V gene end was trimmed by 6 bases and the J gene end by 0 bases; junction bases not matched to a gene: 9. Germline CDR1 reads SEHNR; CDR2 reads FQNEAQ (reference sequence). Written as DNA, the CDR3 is TGTGCCAGCAGACCCTACAGGGGGGAAATGAACACTGAAGCTTTCTTT. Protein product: CASRPYRGEMNTEAFF.

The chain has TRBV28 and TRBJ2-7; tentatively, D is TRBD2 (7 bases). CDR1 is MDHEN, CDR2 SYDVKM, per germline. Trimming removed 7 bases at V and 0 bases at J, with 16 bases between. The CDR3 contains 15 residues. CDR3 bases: TGTGCCAGCACCGATGGGAGGGGGGCCTCCTACGAGCAGTACTTC. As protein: CASTDGRGASYEQYF.

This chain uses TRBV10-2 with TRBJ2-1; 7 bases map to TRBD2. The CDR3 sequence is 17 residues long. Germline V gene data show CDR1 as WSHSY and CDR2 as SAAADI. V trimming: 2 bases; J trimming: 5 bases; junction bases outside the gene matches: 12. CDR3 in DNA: TGCGCCAGCAGTGAGCTCGGTTGGGCTAGCGGAGACAATGAGCAGTTCTTC. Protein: CASSELGWASGDNEQFF.

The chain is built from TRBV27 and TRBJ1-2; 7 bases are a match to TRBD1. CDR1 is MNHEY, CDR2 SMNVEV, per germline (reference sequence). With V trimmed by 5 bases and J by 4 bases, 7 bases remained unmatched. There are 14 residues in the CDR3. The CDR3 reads CASSPTGTAYGYTF. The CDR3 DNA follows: TGTGCCAGCAGTCCCACCGGGACAGCCTATGGCTACACCTTC.

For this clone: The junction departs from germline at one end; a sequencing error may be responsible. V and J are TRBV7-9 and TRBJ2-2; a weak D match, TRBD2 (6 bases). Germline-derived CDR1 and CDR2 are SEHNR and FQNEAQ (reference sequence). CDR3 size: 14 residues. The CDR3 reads CASSPRGVTGGLFF. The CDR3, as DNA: TGTGCCAGCAGCCCCCGGGGCGTCACCGGGGGGCTGTTTTTT.

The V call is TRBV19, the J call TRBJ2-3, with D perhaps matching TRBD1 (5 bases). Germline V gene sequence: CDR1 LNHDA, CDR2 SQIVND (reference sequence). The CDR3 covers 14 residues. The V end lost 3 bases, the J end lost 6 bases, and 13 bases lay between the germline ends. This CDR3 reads CASSILGAGDTQYF. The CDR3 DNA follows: TGTGCCAGTAGTATCTTAGGGGCTGGGGATACGCAGTATTTT.

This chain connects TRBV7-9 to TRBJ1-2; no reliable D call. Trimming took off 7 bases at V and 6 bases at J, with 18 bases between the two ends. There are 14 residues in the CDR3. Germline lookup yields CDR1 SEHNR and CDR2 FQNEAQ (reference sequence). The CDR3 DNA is TGTGCCAGCAACAGAGTGGGTGGGCCGGATGGCTACACCTTC. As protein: CASNRVGGPDGYTF.

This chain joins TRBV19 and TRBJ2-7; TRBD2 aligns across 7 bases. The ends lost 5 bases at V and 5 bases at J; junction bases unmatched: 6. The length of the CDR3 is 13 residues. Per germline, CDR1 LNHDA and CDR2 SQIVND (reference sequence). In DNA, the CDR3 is TGTGCCAGTAGTTTCGGGGGGAGGGACGAGCAGTACTTC. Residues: CASSFGGRDEQYF.

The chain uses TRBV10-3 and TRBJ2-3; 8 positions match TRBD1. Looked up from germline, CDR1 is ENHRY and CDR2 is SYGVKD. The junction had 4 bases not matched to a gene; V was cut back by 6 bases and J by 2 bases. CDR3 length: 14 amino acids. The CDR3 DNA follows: TGTGCCATCAGCCAGGGGGCCAACACAGATACGCAGTATTTT. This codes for CAISQGANTDTQYF.

The CDR3 sequence is CASSYSKSGARTLHF. CDR3 bases: TGTGCCAGCAGTTACTCGAAGAGTGGCGCGAGGACCCTCCACTTT. This chain uses TRBV6-5 with TRBJ1-6, with D uncertain. The germline V and J ends were trimmed by 0 bases and 14 bases, with 17 bases remaining between them. Germline V lookup: CDR1 MNHEY, CDR2 SVGAGI. CDR3 length: 15 amino acids.

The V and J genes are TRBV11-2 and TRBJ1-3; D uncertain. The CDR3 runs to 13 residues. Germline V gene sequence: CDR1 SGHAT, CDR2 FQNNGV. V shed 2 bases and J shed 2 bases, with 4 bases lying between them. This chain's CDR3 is CASSLNTGNTIYF. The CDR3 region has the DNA TGTGCCAGCAGCTTAAATACTGGAAACACCATATATTTT.

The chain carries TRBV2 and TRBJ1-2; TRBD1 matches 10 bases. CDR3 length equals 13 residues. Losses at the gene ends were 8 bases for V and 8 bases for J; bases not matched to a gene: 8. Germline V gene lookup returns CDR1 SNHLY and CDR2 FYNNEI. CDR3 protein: CASGTGESGGYTF. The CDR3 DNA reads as TGTGCCAGCGGGACAGGGGAATCAGGCGGCTACACCTTC.